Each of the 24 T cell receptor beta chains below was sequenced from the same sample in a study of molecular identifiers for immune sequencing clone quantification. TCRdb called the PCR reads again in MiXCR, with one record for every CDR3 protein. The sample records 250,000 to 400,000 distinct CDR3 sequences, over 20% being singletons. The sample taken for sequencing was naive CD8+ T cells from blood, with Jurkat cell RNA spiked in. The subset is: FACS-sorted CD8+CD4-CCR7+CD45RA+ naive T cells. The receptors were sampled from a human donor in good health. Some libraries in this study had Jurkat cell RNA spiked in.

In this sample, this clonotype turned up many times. CDR3 DNA sequence: TGCGCCAGCAGCCTCGTAATCGCCCCTAGCGGGAGGTCGAACACAGATACGCAGTATTTT. Protein product: CASSLVIAPSGRSNTDTQYF. The chain links TRBV5-1 to TRBJ2-3, with 11 positions matching TRBD2. The V gene's germline CDR1 is SGHRS and CDR2 YFSETQ. This CDR3 region has 20 residues. V lost 4 bases and J lost 2; bases outside the gene matches: 18.

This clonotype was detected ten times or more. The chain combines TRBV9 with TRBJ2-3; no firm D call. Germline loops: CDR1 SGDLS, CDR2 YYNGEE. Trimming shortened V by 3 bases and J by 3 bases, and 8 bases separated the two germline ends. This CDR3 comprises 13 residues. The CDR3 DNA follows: TGTGCCAGCAGCGCCTCCTTAACAGATACGCAGTATTTT. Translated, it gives CASSASLTDTQYF. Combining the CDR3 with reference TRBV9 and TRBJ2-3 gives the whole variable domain DSGVTQTPKHLITATGQRVTLRCSPRSGDLSVYWYQQSLDQGLQFLIQYYNGEERAKGNILERFSAQQFPDLHSELNLSSLELGDSALYFCASSASLTDTQYFGPGTRLTVL.

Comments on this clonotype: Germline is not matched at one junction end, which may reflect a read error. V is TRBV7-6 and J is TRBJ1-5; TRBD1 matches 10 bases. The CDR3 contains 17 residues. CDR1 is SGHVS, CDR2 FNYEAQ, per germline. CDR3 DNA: TGTGCCAGCAGCGAGACAGGGGGCCTATATAGCAATCGGCCCCAGCATTTT. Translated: CASSETGGLYSNRPQHF.

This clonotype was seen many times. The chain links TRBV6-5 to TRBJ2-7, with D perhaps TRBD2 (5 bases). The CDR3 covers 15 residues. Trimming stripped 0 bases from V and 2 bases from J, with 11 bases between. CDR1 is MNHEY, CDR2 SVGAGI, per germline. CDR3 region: CASSYSNLGAYEQYF. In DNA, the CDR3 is TGTGCCAGCAGTTACTCGAATCTCGGGGCCTACGAGCAGTACTTC.

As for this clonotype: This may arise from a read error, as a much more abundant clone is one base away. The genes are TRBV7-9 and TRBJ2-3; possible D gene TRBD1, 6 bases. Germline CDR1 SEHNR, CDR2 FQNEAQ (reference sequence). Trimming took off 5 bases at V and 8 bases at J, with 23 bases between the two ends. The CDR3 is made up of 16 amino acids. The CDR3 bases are TGTGCCAGCAGCCCGTGGGGACACCCGGTAGGGGGTACGCAGTATTTT. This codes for CASSPWGHPVGGTQYF. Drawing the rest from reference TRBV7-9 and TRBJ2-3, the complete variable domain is DTGVSQNPRHKITKRGQNVTFRCDPISEHNRLYWYRQTLGQGPEFLTYFQNEAQLEKSRLLSDRFSAERPKGSFSTLEIQRTEQGDSAMYLCASSPWGHPVGGTQYFGPGTRLTVL.

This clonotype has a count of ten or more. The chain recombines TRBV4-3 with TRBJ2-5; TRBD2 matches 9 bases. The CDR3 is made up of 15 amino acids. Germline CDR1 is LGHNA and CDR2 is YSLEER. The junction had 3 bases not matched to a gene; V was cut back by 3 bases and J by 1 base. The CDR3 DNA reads TGCGCCAGCAGCCAGGGGACTAGCCTCCAAGAGACCCAGTACTTC. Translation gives CASSQGTSLQETQYF.

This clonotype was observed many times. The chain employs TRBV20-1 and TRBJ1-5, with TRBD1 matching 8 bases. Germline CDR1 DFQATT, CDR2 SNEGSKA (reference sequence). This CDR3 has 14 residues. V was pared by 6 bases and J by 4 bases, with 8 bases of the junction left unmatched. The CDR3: CSAREDRDNQPQHF. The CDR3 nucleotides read TGCAGTGCCCGCGAGGACAGGGATAATCAGCCCCAGCATTTT.

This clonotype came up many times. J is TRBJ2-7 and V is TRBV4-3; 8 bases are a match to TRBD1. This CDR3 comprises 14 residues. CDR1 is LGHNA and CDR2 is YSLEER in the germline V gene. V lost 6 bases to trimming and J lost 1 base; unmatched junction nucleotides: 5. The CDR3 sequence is CASRLDRGSYEQYF. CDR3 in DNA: TGCGCCAGCAGATTAGACAGGGGTTCCTACGAGCAGTACTTC.

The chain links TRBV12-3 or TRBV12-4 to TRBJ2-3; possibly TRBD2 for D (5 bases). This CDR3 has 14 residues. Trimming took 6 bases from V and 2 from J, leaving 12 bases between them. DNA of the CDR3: TGTGCCAGCAGCCCTAGCCCCAACACAGATACGCAGTATTTT. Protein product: CASSPSPNTDTQYF.

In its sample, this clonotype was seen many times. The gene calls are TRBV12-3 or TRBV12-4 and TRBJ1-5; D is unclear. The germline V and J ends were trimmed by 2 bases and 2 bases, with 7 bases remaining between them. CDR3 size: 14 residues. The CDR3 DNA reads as TGTGCCAGCAGTTTATCCGGAGGCAATCAGCCCCAGCATTTT. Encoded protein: CASSLSGGNQPQHF.

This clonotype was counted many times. Written as DNA, the CDR3 is TGTGCCAGTAGTATAGTTCAGGGCGGAGATACGCAGTATTTT. This translates into CASSIVQGGDTQYF. The chain joins TRBV19 to TRBJ2-3; maybe TRBD1 (5 bases). Germline loops: CDR1 LNHDA, CDR2 SQIVND (reference sequence). This CDR3 spans 14 amino acids. Between the trimmed V and J ends, which lost 1 base and 5 bases, there was a span of 10 bases.

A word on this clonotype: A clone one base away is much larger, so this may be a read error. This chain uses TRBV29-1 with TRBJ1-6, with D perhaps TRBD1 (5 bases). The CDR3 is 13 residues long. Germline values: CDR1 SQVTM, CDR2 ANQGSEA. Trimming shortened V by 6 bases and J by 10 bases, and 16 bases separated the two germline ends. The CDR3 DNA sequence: TGCAGCGTGCACCGGGACGGGGTCTCACCCCTCCACTTT. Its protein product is CSVHRDGVSPLHF.

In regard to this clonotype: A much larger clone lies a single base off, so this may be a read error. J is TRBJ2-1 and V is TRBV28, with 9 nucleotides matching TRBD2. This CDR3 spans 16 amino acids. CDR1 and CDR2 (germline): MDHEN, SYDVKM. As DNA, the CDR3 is TGTGCCAGCAGTTTCGGCGGGGGGGGACGATACAATAAGCAGTTCTTC. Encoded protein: CASSFGGGGRYNKQFF. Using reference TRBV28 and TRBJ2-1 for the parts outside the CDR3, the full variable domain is DVKVTQSSRYLVKRTGEKVFLECVQDMDHENMFWYRQDPGLGLRLIYFSYDVKMKEKGDIPEGYSVSREKKERFSLILESASTNQTSMYLCASSFGGGGRYNKQFFGPGTRLTVL.

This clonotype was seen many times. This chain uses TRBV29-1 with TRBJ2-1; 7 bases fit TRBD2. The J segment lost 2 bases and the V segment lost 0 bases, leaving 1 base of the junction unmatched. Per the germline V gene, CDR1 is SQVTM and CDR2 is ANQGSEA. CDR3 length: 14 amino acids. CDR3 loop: CSVEETSPYNEQFF. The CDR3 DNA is TGCAGCGTTGAAGAGACTAGCCCCTACAATGAGCAGTTCTTC.

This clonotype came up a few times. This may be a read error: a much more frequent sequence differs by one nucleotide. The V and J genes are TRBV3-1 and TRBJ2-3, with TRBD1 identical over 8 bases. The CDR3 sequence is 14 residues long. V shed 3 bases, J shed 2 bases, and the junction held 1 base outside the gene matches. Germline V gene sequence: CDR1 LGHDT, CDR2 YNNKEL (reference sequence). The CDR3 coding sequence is TGTGCCAGCAGCCAGGACAGGGCCACAGATACGCAGTATTTT. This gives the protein CASSQDRATDTQYF.

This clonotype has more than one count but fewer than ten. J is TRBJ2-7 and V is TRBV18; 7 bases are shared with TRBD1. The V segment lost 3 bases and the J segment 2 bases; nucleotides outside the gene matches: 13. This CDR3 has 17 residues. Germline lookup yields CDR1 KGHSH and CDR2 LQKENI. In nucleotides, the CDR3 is TGTGCCAGCTCACCCAATCTCCCCGGGACAGTCACCTACGAGCAGTACTTC. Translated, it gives CASSPNLPGTVTYEQYF.

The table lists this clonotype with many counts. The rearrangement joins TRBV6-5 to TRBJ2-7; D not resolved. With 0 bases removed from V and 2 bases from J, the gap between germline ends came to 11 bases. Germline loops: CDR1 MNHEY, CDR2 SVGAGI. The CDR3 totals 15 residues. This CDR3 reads CASSYSIGQAYEQYF. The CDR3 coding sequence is TGTGCCAGCAGTTACTCGATTGGGCAGGCCTACGAGCAGTACTTC.

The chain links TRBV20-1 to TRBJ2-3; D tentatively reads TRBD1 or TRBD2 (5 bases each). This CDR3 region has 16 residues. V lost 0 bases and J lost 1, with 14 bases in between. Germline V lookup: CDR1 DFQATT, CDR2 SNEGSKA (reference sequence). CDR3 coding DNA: TGCAGTGCTAGAGAGGCCGGGGCGCCTGGCACAGATACGCAGTATTTT. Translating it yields CSAREAGAPGTDTQYF.

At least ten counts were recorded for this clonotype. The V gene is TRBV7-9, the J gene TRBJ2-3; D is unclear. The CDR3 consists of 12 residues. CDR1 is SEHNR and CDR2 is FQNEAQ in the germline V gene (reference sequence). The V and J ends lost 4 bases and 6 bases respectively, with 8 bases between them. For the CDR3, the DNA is TGTGCCAGCAGCTCCTACGGGGATACGCAGTATTTT. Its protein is CASSSYGDTQYF.

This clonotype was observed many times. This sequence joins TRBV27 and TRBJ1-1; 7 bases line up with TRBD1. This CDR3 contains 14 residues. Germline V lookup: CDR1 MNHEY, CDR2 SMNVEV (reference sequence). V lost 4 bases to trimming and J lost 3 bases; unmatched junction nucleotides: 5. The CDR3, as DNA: TGTGCCAGCAGTTCCATCACAGGGGACACTGAAGCTTTCTTT. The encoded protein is CASSSITGDTEAFF.

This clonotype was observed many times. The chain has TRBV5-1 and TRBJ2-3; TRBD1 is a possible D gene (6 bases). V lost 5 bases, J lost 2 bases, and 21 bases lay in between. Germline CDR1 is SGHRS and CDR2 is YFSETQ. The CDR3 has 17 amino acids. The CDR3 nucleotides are TGCGCCAGCAGTTTGCCTTTTTCGACAGGAGCCACAGATACGCAGTATTTT. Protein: CASSLPFSTGATDTQYF.

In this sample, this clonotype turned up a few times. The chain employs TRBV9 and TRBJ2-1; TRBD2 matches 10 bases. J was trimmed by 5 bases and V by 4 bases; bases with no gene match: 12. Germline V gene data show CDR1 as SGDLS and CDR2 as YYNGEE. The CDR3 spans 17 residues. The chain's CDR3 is CASSPPLSSGGHNEQFF. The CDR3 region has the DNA TGTGCCAGCAGCCCCCCCTTGTCTAGCGGGGGACACAATGAGCAGTTCTTC.

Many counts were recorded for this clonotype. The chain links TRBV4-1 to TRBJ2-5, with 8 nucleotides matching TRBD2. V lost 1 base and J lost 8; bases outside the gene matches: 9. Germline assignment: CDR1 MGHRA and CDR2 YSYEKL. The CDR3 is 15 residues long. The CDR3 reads CASSQAASGQGTQYF. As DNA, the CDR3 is TGCGCCAGCAGCCAAGCGGCTAGCGGGCAAGGAACCCAGTACTTC.

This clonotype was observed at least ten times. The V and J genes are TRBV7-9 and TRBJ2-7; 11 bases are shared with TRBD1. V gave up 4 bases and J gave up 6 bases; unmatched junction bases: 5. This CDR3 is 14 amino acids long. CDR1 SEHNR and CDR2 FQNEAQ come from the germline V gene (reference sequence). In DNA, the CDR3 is TGTGCCAGCAGCTCTCCGGGGACAGGGGGCGAGCAGTACTTC. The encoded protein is CASSSPGTGGEQYF. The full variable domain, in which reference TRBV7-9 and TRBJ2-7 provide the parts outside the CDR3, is DTGVSQNPRHKITKRGQNVTFRCDPISEHNRLYWYRQTLGQGPEFLTYFQNEAQLEKSRLLSDRFSAERPKGSFSTLEIQRTEQGDSAMYLCASSSPGTGGEQYFGPGTRLTVT.